This T cell receptor beta chain was recovered during a study of cytomegalovirus exposure and HLA in healthy donors. Across the whole study: Among the approximately 400 genotyped donors, just over 80% were placed in the Caucasian-associated ancestry cluster. Study-wide results and caveats: An analysis was carried out later, and it reportedly showed fewer N-insertions in an Asian-associated ancestry cluster than the approximately 680-donor mean. Overall, approximately 150 TCR beta chains were annotated as cytomegalovirus-associated.

Trimming left V 6 bases short and J 6 bases short, with 15 bases between. CDR1 and CDR2 from the germline V gene are MDHEN and SYDVKM. The CDR3 length is 13 residues. Healthy bone marrow donors made up the donors. The PCR had 60 Vbeta and 13 Jbeta primers. Data came from immunoSEQ multiplex PCR; TCRdb stores just in-frame clones and leaves some out. The table includes about 190,000 clones, roughly nine tenths detected once. Concerning this clone itself: The target antigen is unknown.

The sample consisted of PBMCs. This TCR was recovered from a boy aged 2-15 years in good health and CMV-seronegative. V usage is TRBV28 and J usage is TRBJ2-7; D is undetermined. The CDR3 sequence: CASRGPGPSEQYF. In DNA form, the CDR3 reads TGTGCCAGCAGGGGCCCCGGCCCCTCCGAGCAGTACTTC.